This T cell receptor beta chain derives from a study of PD-1 blockade in classical Hodgkin lymphoma. In every patient, relapse followed autologous stem cell transplantation, while exposure to brentuximab vedotin differed. This table comes from immunoSEQ multiplex PCR, and its TCRdb copy is limited to in-frame clones, with some not included. The sample has fewer than 15,000 clones, 85% to 90% seen once. This clone was counted once. Germline assignment: CDR1 SGHRS and CDR2 YFSETQ. The CDR3 runs to 16 residues. The V and J ends lost 4 bases and 4 bases, in that order; junction bases with no gene match: 8.

The material sequenced was peripheral blood mononuclear cells (PBMCs), taken at baseline. This TCR was sampled from a human donor with classical Hodgkin lymphoma. The chain couples TRBV5-1 to TRBJ2-6; the match to TRBD1 covers 7 bases. The CDR3 DNA follows: TGCGCCAGCAGCGACAGGGAACGCACAGGGGCCAACGTCCTGACTTTC. This encodes CASSDRERTGANVLTF.